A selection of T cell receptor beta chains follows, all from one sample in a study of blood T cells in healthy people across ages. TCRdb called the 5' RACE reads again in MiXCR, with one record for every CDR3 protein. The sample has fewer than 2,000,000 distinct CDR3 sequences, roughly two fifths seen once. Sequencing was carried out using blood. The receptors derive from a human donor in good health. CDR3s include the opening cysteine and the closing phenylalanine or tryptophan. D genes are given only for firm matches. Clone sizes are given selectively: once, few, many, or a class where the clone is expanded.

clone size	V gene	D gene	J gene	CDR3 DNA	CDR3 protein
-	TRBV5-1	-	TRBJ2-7	TGCGCCAGCAGCTTGGTTCTTCGCGTCACCAGGACACTGAGCGAGCAGTACTTC	CASSLVLRVTRTLSEQYF
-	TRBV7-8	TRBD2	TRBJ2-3	TGTGCCAGCAGCCGGAGGACTAGCGGGGAAACAGATACGCAGTATTTT	CASSRRTSGETDTQYF
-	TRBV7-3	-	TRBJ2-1	TGTGCCAGCGAAACACCTTCCTACAATGAGCAGTTCTTC	CASETPSYNEQFF
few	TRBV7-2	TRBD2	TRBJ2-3	TGTGCCAGCAGCCGTAGCGGGAAGTACACAGATACGCAGTATTTT	CASSRSGKYTDTQYF
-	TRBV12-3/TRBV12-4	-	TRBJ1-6	TGTGCCAGCAGTTTGTCCGGACTCGGGGCTTCACCCCTCCACTTT	CASSLSGLGASPLHF
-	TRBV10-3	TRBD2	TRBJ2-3	TGTGCCATCAGGCCGGGACTAGCGGGACCGAACACAGATACGCAGTATTTT	CAIRPGLAGPNTDTQYF
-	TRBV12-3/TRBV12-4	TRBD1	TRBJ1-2	TGTGCCAGCAGTGGCCGGAACAGGGGCCGGTATGGCTACACCTTC	CASSGRNRGRYGYTF
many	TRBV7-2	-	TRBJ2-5	TGTGCCAGCAGTTCGTATAATCAAGAGACCCAGTACTTC	CASSSYNQETQYF
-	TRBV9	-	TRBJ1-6	TGTGCCAGCAGCGTAGACGGTCGGGCGGGGGCGAGATCACCCCTCCACTTT	CASSVDGRAGARSPLHF
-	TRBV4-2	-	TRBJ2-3	TGTGCCAGCAGCCAAGATTGGTGGTCAGGGGGCACAGATACGCAGTATTTT	CASSQDWWSGGTDTQYF
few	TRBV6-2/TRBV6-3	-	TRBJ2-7	TGTGCCAGCAGTTGGACAGATAACTACGAGCAGTACTTC	CASSWTDNYEQYF
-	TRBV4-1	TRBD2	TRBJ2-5	TGCGCCAGCAGCCAAGATTTGTGGCCTAGCGGGGGGCAGAGGGAGACCCAGTACTTC	CASSQDLWPSGGQRETQYF
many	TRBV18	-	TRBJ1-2	TGTGCCAGCTCCTCGGACAGTTACTATGGCTACACCTTC	CASSSDSYYGYTF
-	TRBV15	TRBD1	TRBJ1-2	TGTGCCACCAGCAGAGATTTTGGGACAGTCATCTCTAACTATGGCTACACCTTC	CATSRDFGTVISNYGYTF
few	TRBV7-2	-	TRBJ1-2	TGTGCCAGCAGCCCCCAACCAGGGATGGGCGACTCAGCTAACTATGGCTACACCTTC	CASSPQPGMGDSANYGYTF
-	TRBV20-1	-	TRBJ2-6	TGCAGTGCTAGCCAGAGGAGGGCCAACGTCCTGACTTTC	CSASQRRANVLTF
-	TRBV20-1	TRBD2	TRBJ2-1	TGCAGTGCTATTAGCGGGGGGACTCGAGAAGAGCAGTTCTTC	CSAISGGTREEQFF
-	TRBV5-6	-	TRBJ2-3	TGTGCCAGCAGCTTGTGGGACCGACTAGGCGGAGATACGCAGTATTTT	CASSLWDRLGGDTQYF
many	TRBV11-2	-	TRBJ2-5	TGTGCCAGCACCCGAGGAACAGGAGAGACCCAGTACTTC	CASTRGTGETQYF
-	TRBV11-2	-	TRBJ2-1	TGTGCCAGCAGCTTCGGGGCAGGGTTGCATGAGCAGTTCTTC	CASSFGAGLHEQFF
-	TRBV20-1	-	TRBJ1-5	TGCAGTGCTAGAGTTGGGGGGACTCGGCAGCCCCAGCATTTT	CSARVGGTRQPQHF
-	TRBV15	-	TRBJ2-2	TGTGCCACCAGCAGAAATAGTGTCACCGGGGAGCTGTTTTTT	CATSRNSVTGELFF
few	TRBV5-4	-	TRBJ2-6	TGTGCCAGCAGCTTGCGGCAGGTTAGCTCTGGGGCCAACGTCCTGACTTTC	CASSLRQVSSGANVLTF
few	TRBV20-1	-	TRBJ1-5	TGCAGTGCTAGGAGAGGGGAGGGCAATCAGCCCCAGCATTTT	CSARRGEGNQPQHF
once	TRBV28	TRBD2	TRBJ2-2	TGTGCCAGCACCGACAGCGGGGGGTGGATCGGGGAGCTGTTTTTT	CASTDSGGWIGELFF
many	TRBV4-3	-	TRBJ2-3	TGCGCCAGCAGTCAGGGGAGAGGCACAGATACGCAGTATTTT	CASSQGRGTDTQYF
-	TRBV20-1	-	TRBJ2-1	TGCAGTGCTAGAGATCAGGGACCCCGGGTTGAGCAGTTCTTC	CSARDQGPRVEQFF
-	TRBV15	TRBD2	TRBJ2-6	TGTGCCACCAGCAGAGAGGGAGGGAATGGGGCCAACGTCCTGACTTTC	CATSREGGNGANVLTF
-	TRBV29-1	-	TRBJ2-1	TGCAGCGTTCGAGACAGGGAGGCACACAATGAGCAGTTCTTC	CSVRDREAHNEQFF
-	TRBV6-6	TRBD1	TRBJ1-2	TGTGCCAGCAGGGACTGGGGACAGGGCCCTTTTGGCTACACCTTC	CASRDWGQGPFGYTF
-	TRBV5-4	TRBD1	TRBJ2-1	TGTGCCAGCAGCTTGGATCGATGGGGGACAGAGACCCAGTTCTTC	CASSLDRWGTETQFF
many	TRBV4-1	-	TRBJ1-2	TGCGCCAGCAGCCAAATCGGGACACTAAACTATGGCTACACCTTC	CASSQIGTLNYGYTF
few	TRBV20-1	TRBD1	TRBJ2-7	TGCAGTGCTGCTGGGACAGTCTCATACGAGCAGTACTTC	CSAAGTVSYEQYF
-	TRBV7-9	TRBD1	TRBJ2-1	TGTGCCAGCAGCTTAGTTACCGGGACAGGGGAGTGGAATGAGCAGTTCTTC	CASSLVTGTGEWNEQFF
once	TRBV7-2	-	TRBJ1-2	TGTGCCAGCAGCTTAGGTTCCGGGAATTACTATGGCTACACCTTC	CASSLGSGNYYGYTF
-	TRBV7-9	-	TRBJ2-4	TGTGCCAGCAGCTTTGGGCCCCCGGCCTACAATGAGCAGTACTTC	CASSFGPPAYNEQYF
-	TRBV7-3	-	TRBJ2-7	TGTGCCAGCAGCCTGATGGCCGGTCCTGGCGAGCAGTACTTC	CASSLMAGPGEQYF
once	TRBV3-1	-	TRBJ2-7	TGTGCCAACAGCGACTACTCCTACGAGCAGTACTTC	CANSDYSYEQYF
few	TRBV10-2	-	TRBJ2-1	TGCGCCAGCAGTGACGCTGGGGGTCGGGGGGAGCAGTTCTTC	CASSDAGGRGEQFF
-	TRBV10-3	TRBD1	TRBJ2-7	TGTGCCATCAGGGACAGGGGCTACGAGCAGTACTTC	CAIRDRGYEQYF
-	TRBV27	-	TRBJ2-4	TGTGTCAGCAGTTGGTCAGGGTCTGACGGGGAGACCCAGCACTTC	CVSSWSGSDGETQHF
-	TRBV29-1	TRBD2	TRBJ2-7	TGCAGCGTTCGGGGGGGCATAGCCTACGAGCAGTACTTC	CSVRGGIAYEQYF
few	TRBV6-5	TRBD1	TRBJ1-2	TGTGCCAGCAGTTACTTTACCGGGACAGGGGGCGCAGAGGGCTACACCTTC	CASSYFTGTGGAEGYTF
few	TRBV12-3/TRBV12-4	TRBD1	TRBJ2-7	TGTGCCAGCAGTCCCGGGACAGTGAGCGGCGAGCAGTACTTC	CASSPGTVSGEQYF
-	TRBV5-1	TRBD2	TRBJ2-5	TGCGCCAGCACCACGACGGGGGGAGGGAAGACCCAGTACTTC	CASTTTGGGKTQYF
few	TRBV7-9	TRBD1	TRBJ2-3	TGTGCCAGCAGCTTAGCAGCAGGGGGCGCAGATACGCAGTATTTT	CASSLAAGGADTQYF
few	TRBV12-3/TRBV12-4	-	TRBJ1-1	TGTGCCAGCAGTCGCGAACTACAGGGAACCGAAGCTTTCTTT	CASSRELQGTEAFF
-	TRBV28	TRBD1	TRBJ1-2	TGTGCCAGCACAGACAGGGTAGATGGCTACACCTTC	CASTDRVDGYTF
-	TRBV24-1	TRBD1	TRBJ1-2	TGTGCCACCAGTGGTCCGGGACAGGGGGCCTTCGGAGATGGCTACACCTTC	CATSGPGQGAFGDGYTF
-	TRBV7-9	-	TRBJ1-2	TGTGCCAGCAGCTCCGGACAGCTAGCTCCCTATGGCTACACCTTC	CASSSGQLAPYGYTF
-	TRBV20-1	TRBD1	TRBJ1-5	TGCAGTGCTTTTACAGGGGGGGGTCAGCCCCAGCATTTT	CSAFTGGGQPQHF
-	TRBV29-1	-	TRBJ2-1	TGCAGCGTCGCATCGGGCCCCACGAATGAGCAGTTCTTC	CSVASGPTNEQFF
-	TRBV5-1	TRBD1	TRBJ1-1	TGCGCCAGCAGCTTAGGACAGGGTGTAGCTTTCTTT	CASSLGQGVAFF
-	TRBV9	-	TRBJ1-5	TGTGCCAGCAGCGGATGGACAACTAGTCAGCCCCAGCATTTT	CASSGWTTSQPQHF
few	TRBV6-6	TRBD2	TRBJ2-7	TGTGCCAGCCAAAAAATCGGGACTAGCGGGGGAAGCTACGAGCAGTACTTC	CASQKIGTSGGSYEQYF
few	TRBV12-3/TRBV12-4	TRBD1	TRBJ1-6	TGTGCCAGCAGTTCCACAGGGGAATGGTACTCACCCCTCCACTTT	CASSSTGEWYSPLHF